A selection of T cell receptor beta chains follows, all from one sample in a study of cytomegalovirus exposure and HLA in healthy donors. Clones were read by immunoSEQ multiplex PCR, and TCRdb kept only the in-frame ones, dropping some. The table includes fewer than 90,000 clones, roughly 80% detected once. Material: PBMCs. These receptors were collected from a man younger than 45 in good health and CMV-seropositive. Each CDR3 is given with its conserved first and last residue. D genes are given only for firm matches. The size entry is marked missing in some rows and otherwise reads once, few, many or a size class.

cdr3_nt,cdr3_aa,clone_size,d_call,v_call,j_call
TGTGCCAGCAGCGATATAGCGGGGGCCCGGGGGGAGCAGTACTTC,CASSDIAGARGEQYF,-,TRBD2,TRBV6-5,TRBJ2-7
TGTGCCAGTAGTATCGACCCCGGGGGTTGGGGTATGAACACTGAAGCTTTCTTT,CASSIDPGGWGMNTEAFF,-,-,TRBV19,TRBJ1-1
TGTGCCAGCAGCTTTCGGACAGTACTGAATTCACCCCTCCACTTT,CASSFRTVLNSPLHF,-,-,TRBV5-8,TRBJ1-6
TGTGCCAGCAGCTTAGGGCTCGGTACAGGGATCGGGGGCTACACCTTC,CASSLGLGTGIGGYTF,few,-,TRBV11-2,TRBJ1-2
TGTGCCAGCAGCCAAGATCCGTTCAGGACAGACATCACAGATACGCAGTATTTT,CASSQDPFRTDITDTQYF,-,-,TRBV14,TRBJ2-3
TGTGCCAGCAGCTTAGGGGGGACTAGCACAGATACGCAGTATTTT,CASSLGGTSTDTQYF,-,-,TRBV7-8,TRBJ2-3
TGCAGCGTTGGAGGCCCGACAGCGTACCAAGAGACCCAGTACTTC,CSVGGPTAYQETQYF,-,-,TRBV29-1,TRBJ2-5
TGCGCCAGCAGCCAAGGGGGGACTAGCGGGCACAATGAGCAGTTCTTC,CASSQGGTSGHNEQFF,-,TRBD2,TRBV4-3,TRBJ2-1
TGCGCCAGCAGGACAGCTTTGTCCTCCTACGAGCAGTACTTC,CASRTALSSYEQYF,-,-,TRBV5-1,TRBJ2-7
TGCGCCAGCAAACGCGGGGGAGCGGGAAACACCATATATTTT,CASKRGGAGNTIYF,few,-,TRBV10-2,TRBJ1-3
TGTGCCATCAGTGAGGGAAGACAGGGACTGAACACTGAAGCTTTCTTT,CAISEGRQGLNTEAFF,-,TRBD1,TRBV10-3,TRBJ1-1
TGTGCCAGCACCGTGGACAGGCTCGCCTCTGGGGCCAACGTCCTGACTTTC,CASTVDRLASGANVLTF,-,TRBD1,TRBV7-9,TRBJ2-6
TGTGCCAGAAGCTCCGCGCCGACAGGGAACGGCTACACCTTC,CARSSAPTGNGYTF,once,TRBD1,TRBV5-3,TRBJ1-2
TGTGCCAGCAGCTTAGACCCGTGGGCCACCACCTTC,CASSLDPWATTF,-,-,TRBV7-8,TRBJ1-2
TGTGCCAGCAGTGAAGGAGGCTTCTCTGGAAACACCATATATTTT,CASSEGGFSGNTIYF,-,-,TRBV6-1,TRBJ1-3
TGTGCCAGTAGTGGGGTGCTGGGGGGGATGGAGGATACGCAGTATTTT,CASSGVLGGMEDTQYF,-,TRBD2,TRBV19,TRBJ2-3
TGTGCCGGAAGGGGGGGCAGAGATACGCAGTATTTT,CAGRGGRDTQYF,-,-,TRBV30,TRBJ2-3